This TCR beta chain was sequenced during a study of blood T cell repertoires in COVID-19. Whole-study context: Sample material is recorded as cDNA or gDNA derived from T cells, B-cell-depleted T cells, or PBMCs.

The protocol was immunoSEQ multiplex PCR, while the TCRdb copy is restricted to in-frame clones and leaves out a portion. Seen here are fewer than 110,000 clones, about 91% observed once, and the top ten hold about 3%. Sequencing was performed on peripheral blood. The source of this sequence is a human donor in a cohort sampled during active COVID-19.

The CDR3 nucleotides are TGTGCCAGCAGATCCTCCGGACTCCCGGGGGAGACCCAGTACTTC. It specifies CASRSSGLPGETQYF. This chain connects TRBV6-1 to TRBJ2-5; maybe TRBD2 (5 bases). The germline CDR1 and CDR2 sequences are MNHNS and SASEGT. Trimming left V 6 bases short and J 5 bases short, with 19 bases between. The CDR3 consists of 15 residues.